Below, one T cell receptor (beta chain) is given with its context. This record belongs to a study of blood T cell repertoires in COVID-19. Method: immunoSEQ multiplex PCR; TCRdb's copy keeps in-frame clones and lacks some. The sample shows 100,000 to 150,000 clones, 85% of them seen only once. This CDR3 contains 15 residues. Trimming removed 5 bases at V and 0 bases at J, with 11 bases between. From germline, CDR1 is SGHNT and CDR2 YENEEA. The rearrangement joins TRBV11-3 to TRBJ1-3; the D gene is possibly TRBD1 (6 bases). This receptor was obtained from an elderly woman with acute or convalescent COVID-19. What was sequenced was peripheral blood. In DNA form, the CDR3 reads TGTGCCAGCAGCGGAACAGGGTCCTCTGGAAACACCATATATTTT. Protein: CASSGTGSSGNTIYF.